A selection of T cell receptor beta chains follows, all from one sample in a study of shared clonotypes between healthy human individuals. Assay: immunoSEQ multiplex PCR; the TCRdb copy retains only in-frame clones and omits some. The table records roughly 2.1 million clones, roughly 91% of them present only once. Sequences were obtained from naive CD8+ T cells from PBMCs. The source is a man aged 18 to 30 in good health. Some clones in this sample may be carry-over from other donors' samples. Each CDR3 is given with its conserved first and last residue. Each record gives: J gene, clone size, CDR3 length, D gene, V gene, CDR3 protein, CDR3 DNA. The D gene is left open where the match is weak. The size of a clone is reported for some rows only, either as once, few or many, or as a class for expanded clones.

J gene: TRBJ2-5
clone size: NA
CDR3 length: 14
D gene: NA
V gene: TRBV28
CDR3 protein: CASSPGAAIETQYF
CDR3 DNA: TGTGCCAGCAGCCCCGGGGCAGCTATAGAGACCCAGTACTTC

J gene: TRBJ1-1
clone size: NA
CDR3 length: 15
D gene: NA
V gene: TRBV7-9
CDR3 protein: CASSLDEGSRIEAFF
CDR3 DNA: TGTGCCAGCAGCTTAGATGAGGGATCGCGGATTGAAGCTTTCTTT

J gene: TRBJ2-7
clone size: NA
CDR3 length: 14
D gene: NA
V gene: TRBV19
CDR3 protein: CASSIVGLSYEQYF
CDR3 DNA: TGTGCCAGTAGTATAGTCGGACTCTCCTACGAGCAGTACTTC

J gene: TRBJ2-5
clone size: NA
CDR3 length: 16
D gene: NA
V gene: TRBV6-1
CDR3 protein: CASSEVVGSTKETQYF
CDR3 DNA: TGTGCCAGCAGTGAAGTAGTAGGGAGCACAAAAGAGACCCAGTACTTC

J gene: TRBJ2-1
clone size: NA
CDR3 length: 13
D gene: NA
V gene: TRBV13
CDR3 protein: CASRTGTDNEQFF
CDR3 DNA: TGTGCCAGCAGAACCGGGACGGACAATGAGCAGTTCTTC

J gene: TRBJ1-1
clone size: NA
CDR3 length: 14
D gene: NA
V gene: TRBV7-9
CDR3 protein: CASSARGAGTEAFF
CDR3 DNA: TGTGCCAGCAGCGCCCGAGGCGCAGGCACTGAAGCTTTCTTT

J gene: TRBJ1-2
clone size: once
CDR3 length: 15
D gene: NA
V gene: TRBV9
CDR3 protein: CASSVWRTAAGGYTF
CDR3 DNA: TGTGCCAGCAGTGTTTGGAGGACAGCGGCTGGGGGCTACACCTTC

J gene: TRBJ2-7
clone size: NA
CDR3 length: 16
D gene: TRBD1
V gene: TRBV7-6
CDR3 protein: CASSPRKGQGSYEQYF
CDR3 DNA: TGTGCCAGCAGCCCCCGGAAGGGACAGGGCTCCTACGAGCAGTACTTC

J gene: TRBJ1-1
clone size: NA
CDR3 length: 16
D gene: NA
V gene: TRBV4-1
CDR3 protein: CASSQESALLNTEAFF
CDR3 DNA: TGCGCCAGCAGCCAAGAGTCAGCATTATTGAACACTGAAGCTTTCTTT

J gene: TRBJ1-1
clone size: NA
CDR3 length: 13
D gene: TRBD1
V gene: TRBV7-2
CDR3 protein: CASSSGQRGEAFF
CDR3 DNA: TGTGCCAGCAGCTCGGGACAGCGGGGTGAAGCTTTCTTT

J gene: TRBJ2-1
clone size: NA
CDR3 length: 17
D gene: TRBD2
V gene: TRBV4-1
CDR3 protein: CASSQLGLAGGPREQFF
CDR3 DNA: TGCGCCAGCAGCCAATTGGGACTAGCGGGAGGGCCGCGGGAGCAGTTCTTC

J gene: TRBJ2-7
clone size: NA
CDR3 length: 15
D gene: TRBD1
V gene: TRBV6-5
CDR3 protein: CASSCGCDRATWQYF
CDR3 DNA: TGTGCCAGCAGCTGCGGGTGTGACAGGGCGACCTGGCAGTACTTC

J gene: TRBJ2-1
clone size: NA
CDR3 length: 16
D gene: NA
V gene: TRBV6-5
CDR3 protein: CASSSGQPPHYNEQFF
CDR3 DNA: TGTGCCAGCAGTTCTGGACAGCCCCCTCACTACAATGAGCAGTTCTTC

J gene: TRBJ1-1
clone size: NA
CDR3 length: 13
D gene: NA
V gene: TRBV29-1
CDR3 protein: CSVYARTNTEAFF
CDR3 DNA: TGCAGCGTTTATGCCCGGACGAACACTGAAGCTTTCTTT

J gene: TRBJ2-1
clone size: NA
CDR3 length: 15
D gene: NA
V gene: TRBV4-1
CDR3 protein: CASSQAAGQYNEQFF
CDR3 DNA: TGCGCCAGCAGCCAGGCGGCGGGACAGTACAATGAGCAGTTCTTC

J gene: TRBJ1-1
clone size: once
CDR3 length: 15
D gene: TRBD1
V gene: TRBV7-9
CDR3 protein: CASSLRDREDTEAFF
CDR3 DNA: TGTGCCAGCAGCCTCCGGGACAGGGAAGACACTGAAGCTTTCTTT

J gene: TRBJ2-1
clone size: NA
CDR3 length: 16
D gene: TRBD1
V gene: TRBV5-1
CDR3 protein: CASSRTGTEFYNEQFF
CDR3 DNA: TGCGCCAGCAGCAGGACCGGGACAGAGTTCTACAATGAGCAGTTCTTC

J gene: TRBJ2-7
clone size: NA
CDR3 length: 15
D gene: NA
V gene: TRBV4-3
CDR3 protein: CASSQSASSSYEQYF
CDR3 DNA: TGCGCCAGCAGCCAATCAGCTAGCAGCTCCTACGAGCAGTACTTC

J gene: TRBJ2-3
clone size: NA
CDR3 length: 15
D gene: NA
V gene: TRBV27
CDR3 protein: CASSLEGAGTDTQYF
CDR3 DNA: TGTGCCAGCAGTTTGGAAGGGGCGGGCACAGATACGCAGTATTTT

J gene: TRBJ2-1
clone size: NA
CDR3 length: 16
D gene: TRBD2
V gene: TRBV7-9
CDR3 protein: CASSLEASGRYNEQFF
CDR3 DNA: TGTGCCAGCAGCCTAGAGGCTAGCGGGAGATACAATGAGCAGTTCTTC

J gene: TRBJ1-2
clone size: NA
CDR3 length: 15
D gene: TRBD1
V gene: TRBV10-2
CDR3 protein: CASSGQRQGGGGYTF
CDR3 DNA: TGCGCCAGCAGTGGCCAGCGACAGGGAGGGGGGGGCTACACCTTC

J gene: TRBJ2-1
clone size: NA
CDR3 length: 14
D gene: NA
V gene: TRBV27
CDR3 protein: CASSSPGPAAEQFF
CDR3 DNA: TGTGCCAGCAGCTCTCCGGGGCCCGCGGCTGAGCAGTTCTTC

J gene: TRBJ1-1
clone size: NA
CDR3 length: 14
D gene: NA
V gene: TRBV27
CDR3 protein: CASSLVAGTTEAFF
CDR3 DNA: TGTGCCAGCAGTTTGGTGGCAGGGACAACTGAAGCTTTCTTT

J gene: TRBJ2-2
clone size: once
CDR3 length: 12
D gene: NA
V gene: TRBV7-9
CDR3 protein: CASSAATGELFF
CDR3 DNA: TGTGCCAGCAGCGCGGCCACCGGGGAGCTGTTTTTT

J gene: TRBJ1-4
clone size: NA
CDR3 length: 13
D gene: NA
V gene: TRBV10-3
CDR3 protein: CAISESGGEKLFF
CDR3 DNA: TGTGCCATCAGTGAGTCTGGGGGAGAAAAACTGTTTTTT

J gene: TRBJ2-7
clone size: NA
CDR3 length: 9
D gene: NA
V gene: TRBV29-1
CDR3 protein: CSVADEQYF
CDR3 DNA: TGCAGCGTTGCGGACGAGCAGTACTTC

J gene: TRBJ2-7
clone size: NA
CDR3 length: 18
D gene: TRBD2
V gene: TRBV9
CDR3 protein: CASSVGLAGGYNGYEQYF
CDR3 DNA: TGTGCCAGCAGCGTCGGACTAGCGGGGGGTTATAATGGGTACGAGCAGTACTTC

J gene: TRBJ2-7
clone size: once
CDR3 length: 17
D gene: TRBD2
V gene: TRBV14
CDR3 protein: CASSQDWRTSVVYEQYF
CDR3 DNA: TGTGCCAGCAGCCAAGATTGGAGGACTAGCGTGGTCTACGAGCAGTACTTC

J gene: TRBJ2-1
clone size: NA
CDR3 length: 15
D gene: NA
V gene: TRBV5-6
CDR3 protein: CASSFRDNSYNEQFF
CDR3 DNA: TGTGCCAGCAGCTTTCGGGACAACTCCTACAATGAGCAGTTCTTC